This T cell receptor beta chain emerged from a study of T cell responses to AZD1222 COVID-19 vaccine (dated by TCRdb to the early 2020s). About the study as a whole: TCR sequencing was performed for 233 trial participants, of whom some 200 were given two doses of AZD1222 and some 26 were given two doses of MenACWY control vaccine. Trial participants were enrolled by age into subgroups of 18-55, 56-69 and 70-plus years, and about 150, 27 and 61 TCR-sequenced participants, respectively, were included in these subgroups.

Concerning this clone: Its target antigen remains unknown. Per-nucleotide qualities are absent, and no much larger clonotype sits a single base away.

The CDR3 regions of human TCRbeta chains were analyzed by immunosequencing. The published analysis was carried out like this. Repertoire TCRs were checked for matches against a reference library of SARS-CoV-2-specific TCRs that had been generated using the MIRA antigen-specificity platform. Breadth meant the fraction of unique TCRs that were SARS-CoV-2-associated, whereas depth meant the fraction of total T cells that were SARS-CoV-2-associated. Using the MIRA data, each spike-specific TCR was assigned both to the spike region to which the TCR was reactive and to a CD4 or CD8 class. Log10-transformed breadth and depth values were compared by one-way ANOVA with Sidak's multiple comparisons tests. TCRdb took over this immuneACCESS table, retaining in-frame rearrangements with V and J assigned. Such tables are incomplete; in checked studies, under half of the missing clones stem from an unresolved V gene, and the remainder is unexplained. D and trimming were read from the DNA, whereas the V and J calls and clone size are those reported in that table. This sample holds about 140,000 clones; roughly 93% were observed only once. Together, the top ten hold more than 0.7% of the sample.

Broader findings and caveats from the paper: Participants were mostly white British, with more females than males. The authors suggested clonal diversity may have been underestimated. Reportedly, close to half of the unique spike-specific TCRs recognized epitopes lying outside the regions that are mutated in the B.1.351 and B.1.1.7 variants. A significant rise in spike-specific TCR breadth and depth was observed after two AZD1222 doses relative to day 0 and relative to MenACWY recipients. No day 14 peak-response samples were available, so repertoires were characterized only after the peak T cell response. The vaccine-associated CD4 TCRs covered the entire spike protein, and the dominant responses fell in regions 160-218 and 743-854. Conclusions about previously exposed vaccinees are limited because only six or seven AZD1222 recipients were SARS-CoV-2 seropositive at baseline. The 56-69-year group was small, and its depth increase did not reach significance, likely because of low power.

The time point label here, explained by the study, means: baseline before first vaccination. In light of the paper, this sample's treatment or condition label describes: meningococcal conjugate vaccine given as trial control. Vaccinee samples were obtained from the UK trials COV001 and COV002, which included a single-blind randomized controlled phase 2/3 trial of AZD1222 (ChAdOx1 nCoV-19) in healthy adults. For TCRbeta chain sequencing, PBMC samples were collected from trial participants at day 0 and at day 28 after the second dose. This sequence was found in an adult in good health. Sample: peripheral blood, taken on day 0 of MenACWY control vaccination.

The DNA is as follows: TGTGCCAGCAGTGAGAAGGACGAGCAGTACTTC. It specifies CASSEKDEQYF. The sequence is built from TRBV28 and TRBJ2-7, with no confidently assigned D gene. V is reduced by 5 bases and J by 5 bases, leaving a spacing of 7 bases between them. The CDR3, cysteine through phenylalanine, is 11 amino acids long. Kept here is only the CDR3 DNA, which spans 33 bases and is read in frame from base 1. The germline V gene encodes CDR1 MDHEN and CDR2 SYDVKM.